This T cell receptor (beta chain) was documented in a study of OX40 agonist ivuxolimab in advanced cancers. For the study at large: The patients' treatment was ivuxolimab, an agonistic anti-OX40 (CD134) antibody. Enrollees could have had prior anti-PD-1, anti-PD-L1 or anti-CTLA-4 therapy, which more than 30% had received. General study findings and limits: With doses of 0.1 to 3.0 mg/kg, CD4+ and CD8+ blood T cells had undergone clonal expansion by week 6.

With baseline, cycle 4 day 1, and cycle 7 day 1 as timepoints, blood was sampled. The CDR3 contains 12 residues. V lost 10 bases to trimming and J lost 1 base, with 10 bases between them. The germline CDR1 and CDR2 sequences are ENHRY and SYGVKD. Details on this clone: Its specificity is not known.

Repertoires were generated with immunoSEQ multiplex PCR, while TCRdb's copy carries only in-frame clones and drops some. The table records 70,000 to 95,000 clones, roughly 88% of them present only once. The chain is built from TRBV10-3 and TRBJ1-1; D not resolved. Sequencing used CD4+ or CD8+ T cells sorted from blood, obtained in a trial of the OX40 agonist ivuxolimab. This sequence originates from an adult with an advanced solid tumor such as melanoma, head and neck, liver or kidney cancer. The CDR3 loop is CATTASNTEAFF. CDR3 nucleotide sequence: TGTGCCACCACAGCGTCGAACACTGAAGCTTTCTTT.